These 4 T cell receptor beta chains originate from one sample sequenced in a study of CD8+ T cells in alopecia areata. Sequencing relied on a cDNA template that was reverse transcribed from extracted RNA. Data came from immunoSEQ multiplex PCR; TCRdb stores just in-frame clones and leaves some out. The sample holds roughly 250,000 clones, about two thirds seen once. The sequences come from CD4+ T cells sorted from blood, collected at week 0. The receptor set was obtained from a human donor with alopecia areata.

In nucleotides, the CDR3 is TGCAGCGTTGAAGGGACAGCCTACAATGAGCAGTTCTTC. This sequence encodes CSVEGTAYNEQFF. The chain recombines TRBV29-1 with TRBJ2-1, with D possibly TRBD1 on 6 matching bases. Germline V CDR1 and CDR2: SQVTM, ANQGSEA. The CDR3 totals 13 residues. With 1 base removed from V and 2 bases from J, the gap between germline ends came to 6 bases.

Here the CDR3 reads CASSGVGGPLETQYF. CDR3 nucleotide sequence: TGTGCCAGCAGCGGGGTAGGGGGGCCGCTGGAGACCCAGTACTTC. The genes are TRBV7-6 and TRBJ2-5; the D gene could be TRBD1 or TRBD2 (6 bases each). V gave up 5 bases and J gave up 5 bases, with 18 bases separating them. The germline V gene encodes CDR1 SGHVS and CDR2 FNYEAQ. The CDR3 has 15 amino acids.

Comments on this clone: This sequence is one base from a far larger clone and is likely a read error. The rearrangement joins TRBV7-2 to TRBJ2-3, with 7 bases that match TRBD1. Germline CDR1 is SGHTA and CDR2 is FQGNSA. The V gene end was trimmed by 4 bases and the J gene end by 4 bases; junction bases not matched to a gene: 2. The CDR3 is 13 residues long. The CDR3 reads CASSYRGPDTQYF. CDR3 DNA sequence: TGTGCCAGCAGCTACAGGGGCCCAGATACGCAGTATTTT.

The rearrangement uses TRBV5-8 and TRBJ2-3; a weak D match, TRBD1 (6 bases). CDR3 length equals 15 residues. The V gene lost 3 bases and the J gene lost 0 bases, with 11 bases spanning the gap. Germline values: CDR1 SGHTS, CDR2 YDEGEE. The CDR3 region has the DNA TGTGCCAGCAGCTCCACAGGGTCTAGCACAGATACGCAGTATTTT. As protein: CASSSTGSSTDTQYF.